These 26 T cell receptor beta chains originate from one sample sequenced in a study of T cell changes during pregnancy in multiple sclerosis. Clones were sequenced by immunoSEQ multiplex PCR, and TCRdb holds only the in-frame ones, with some missing. Altogether approximately 50,000 clones are present, approximately 94% being singletons, with the ten largest covering less than 0.35%. The source was CD4+ T cells from peripheral blood mononuclear cells, collected in the third trimester of pregnancy. These receptors all come from a female donor with multiple sclerosis, enrolled in a pregnancy study.

The chain employs TRBV2 and TRBJ2-7, with D perhaps matching TRBD1 (5 bases). The CDR3 consists of 13 residues. The germline gives CDR1 SNHLY, CDR2 FYNNEI. With 6 bases removed from V and 3 bases from J, the gap between germline ends came to 12 bases. Here the CDR3 reads CASSRQKNYEQYF. The CDR3 DNA follows: TGTGCCAGCAGCCGACAGAAAAACTACGAGCAGTACTTC.

CDR3 amino acids: CASSQEGAGVNKLTYEQYF. CDR3 coding DNA: TGCGCCAGCAGCCAAGAAGGGGCAGGCGTCAACAAACTAACCTACGAGCAGTACTTC. The chain couples TRBV4-3 to TRBJ2-7; D may be TRBD1 (5 bases). The CDR3 is made up of 19 amino acids. Per germline, CDR1 LGHNA and CDR2 YSLEER. Trimming left V 0 bases short and J 2 bases short, with 23 bases between.

V gene TRBV18 combines with J gene TRBJ1-1, with TRBD1 as a possible D gene (6 bases). The germline CDR1 and CDR2 sequences are KGHSH and LQKENI. The CDR3 has 13 amino acids. Trimming removed 3 bases at V and 4 bases at J, with 9 bases between. The CDR3 loop is CASSPQGSTEAFF. The CDR3 coding sequence is TGTGCCAGCTCACCTCAGGGGTCCACTGAAGCTTTCTTT.

The chain carries TRBV6-1 and TRBJ1-2; a weak D match, TRBD1 (5 bases). Germline CDR1 is MNHNS and CDR2 is SASEGT. With 5 bases removed from V and 7 bases from J, the gap between germline ends came to 14 bases. This CDR3 is built from 13 residues. This CDR3 is CASSPGGRGGYTF. The CDR3, as DNA: TGTGCCAGCAGTCCCGGGGGAAGGGGTGGCTACACCTTC.

The V call is TRBV7-3, the J call TRBJ2-1, with 10 nucleotides matching TRBD2. J gave up 9 bases and V 3 bases, and 8 bases lay outside the gene matches. Germline CDR1 SGHTA, CDR2 FQGTGA. The CDR3 runs 15 residues. CDR3 residues: CASSLRIAGGGEQFF. The CDR3 DNA follows: TGTGCCAGCAGCTTGCGGATAGCGGGAGGTGGTGAGCAGTTCTTC.

The rearrangement uses TRBV7-2 and TRBJ1-1, with D perhaps TRBD1 (5 bases). Trimming took 6 bases from V and 6 from J, leaving 11 bases between them. The CDR3 consists of 12 residues. Germline CDR1 reads SGHTA; CDR2 reads FQGNSA. CDR3 DNA sequence: TGTGCCAGCAGTAACAGGCTCCCTGAAGCTTTCTTT. It yields the protein CASSNRLPEAFF. The variable domain in full, with the rest retrieved from reference TRBV7-2 and TRBJ1-1, is GAGVSQSPSNKVTEKGKDVELRCDPISGHTALYWYRQSLGQGLEFLIYFQGNSAPDKSGLPSDRFSAERTGGSVSTLTIQRTQQEDSAVYLCASSNRLPEAFFGQGTRLTVV.

V usage is TRBV6-9 and J usage is TRBJ1-5; 8 bases fit TRBD1. The germline V gene has CDR1 MNHGY and CDR2 SVAAGI. Losses at the gene ends were 2 bases for V and 6 bases for J; bases not matched to a gene: 9. The CDR3 extends over 16 amino acids. The CDR3 DNA is TGTGCCAGCAGTTATCAACCAGGGGGCTCGGGTCAGCCCCAGCATTTT. Its protein is CASSYQPGGSGQPQHF.

V and J are TRBV29-1 and TRBJ1-1; 10 positions match TRBD1. After removal of 4 bases from V and 5 bases from J, the junction contained 7 bases not matched to a gene. The germline gives CDR1 SQVTM, CDR2 ANQGSEA. The CDR3 has 14 residues. The CDR3 DNA reads as TGCAGCGTTGTCCGACAGGGGGCTATGACTGAAGCTTTCTTT. Translated: CSVVRQGAMTEAFF.

This chain connects TRBV9 to TRBJ2-7; the match to TRBD1 covers 12 bases. This CDR3 contains 15 residues. V was pared by 5 bases and J by 7 bases, with 10 bases of the junction left unmatched. Germline V gene sequence: CDR1 SGDLS, CDR2 YYNGEE. This CDR3 is CASSKGGQGASEQYF. CDR3 sequence (DNA): TGTGCCAGCAGTAAGGGGGGACAGGGGGCGTCGGAGCAGTACTTC.

The chain carries TRBV30 and TRBJ2-1, with D maybe TRBD1 (5 bases). Trimming pared 1 base from V and 7 bases from J, leaving 14 bases between. The CDR3 has 14 residues. Per the germline V gene, CDR1 is GTSNPN and CDR2 is SVGIG (reference sequence). CDR3 DNA sequence: TGTGCCTGGAGTGCTCCAGGGTCTAGGAATGAGCAGTTCTTC. Protein: CAWSAPGSRNEQFF.

The chain couples TRBV28 to TRBJ1-2, with D possibly matching TRBD1 (5 bases). The CDR3 covers 14 residues. CDR1 MDHEN and CDR2 SYDVKM come from the germline V gene. With 6 bases removed from V and 1 base from J, the gap between germline ends came to 12 bases. As DNA, the CDR3 is TGTGCCAGCAGGGAACAGGACCTTAACTATGGCTACACCTTC. Its protein product is CASREQDLNYGYTF.

The chain has TRBV5-8 and TRBJ2-5; 9 nucleotides match TRBD2. The germline V gene encodes CDR1 SGHTS and CDR2 YDEGEE. Unmatched junction bases numbered 8, after V lost 0 bases and J lost 2 bases. The CDR3 is 17 residues long. The CDR3 DNA is TGTGCCAGCAGCTTGGAGCTGGCGGGAGGGATACAAGAGACCCAGTACTTC. Translating gives CASSLELAGGIQETQYF.

The chain recombines TRBV19 with TRBJ1-1, with no clear D. The CDR3 covers 11 residues. V lost 4 bases, J lost 8 bases, and 8 bases lay in between. From germline, CDR1 is LNHDA and CDR2 SQIVND (reference sequence). The CDR3 nucleotides are TGTGCCAGTAGTAACGGGGTAGAAGCTTTCTTT. As protein: CASSNGVEAFF.

V gene TRBV6-1 combines with J gene TRBJ2-2, with TRBD1 identical over 8 bases. This CDR3 spans 14 amino acids. Germline V gives CDR1 MNHNS, CDR2 SASEGT. V gave up 5 bases and J gave up 5 bases; unmatched junction bases: 4. The CDR3 nucleotides are TGTGCCAGCAGTCGACAGGGGAATACCGGGGAGCTGTTTTTT. Protein sequence: CASSRQGNTGELFF.

Note on this clone: Other DNA sequences in this specimen translate into the identical CDR3. The chain uses TRBV7-3 and TRBJ1-1; tentative D call: TRBD1 (5 bases). Germline loops: CDR1 SGHTA, CDR2 FQGTGA. The CDR3 consists of 14 residues. V was cut by 0 bases and J by 3 bases, with 8 bases left in between. In DNA form, the CDR3 reads TGTGCCAGCAGCTTAACGGGAGGGGACACTGAAGCTTTCTTT. Its translation: CASSLTGGDTEAFF.

The genes are TRBV29-1 and TRBJ2-7; 10 bases match TRBD2. Germline V CDR1 and CDR2: SQVTM, ANQGSEA. The J segment lost 0 bases and the V segment lost 7 bases, leaving 3 bases of the junction unmatched. The CDR3 spans 13 residues. Here the CDR3 reads CSGLAGGSYEQYF. CDR3 nucleotides: TGCAGCGGCTTAGCGGGAGGCTCCTACGAGCAGTACTTC.

The J gene is TRBJ2-2, the V gene TRBV7-7; the match to TRBD2 covers 10 bases. The CDR3 has 15 amino acids. The V gene's germline CDR1 is SSHAT and CDR2 FNYEAQ (reference sequence). V shed 3 bases, J shed 7 bases, and the junction held 5 bases outside the gene matches. The CDR3 loop is CASSFTSGVDGELFF. In DNA, the CDR3 is TGTGCCAGCAGCTTTACTAGCGGGGTTGACGGGGAGCTGTTTTTT. Full variable domain (remainder filled in from reference TRBV7-7 and TRBJ2-2): GAGVSQSPRYKVTKRGQDVTLRCDPISSHATLYWYQQALGQGPEFLTYFNYEAQPDKSGLPSDRFSAERPEGSISTLTIQRTEQRDSAMYRCASSFTSGVDGELFFGEGSRLTVL.

The chain links TRBV18 to TRBJ2-7, with 8 bases aligning to TRBD1. This CDR3 contains 14 residues. The ends lost 3 bases at V and 3 bases at J; junction bases unmatched: 4. The germline V gene encodes CDR1 KGHSH and CDR2 LQKENI. The CDR3, as DNA: TGTGCCAGCTCACCTAAAACAGGGGGCTACGAGCAGTACTTC. Amino acid sequence: CASSPKTGGYEQYF.

J is TRBJ2-1 and V is TRBV18, with a possible D match to TRBD2 (7 bases). This CDR3 has 14 amino acids. Germline assignment: CDR1 KGHSH and CDR2 LQKENI. V was pared by 8 bases and J by 7 bases, with 18 bases between. CDR3 DNA: TGTGCCAGCACGAAGGGGGGAGGGCCAAATGAGCAGTTCTTC. The encoded protein is CASTKGGGPNEQFF.

The V and J genes are TRBV6-6 and TRBJ1-6; 9 bases match TRBD1. V lost 6 bases, J lost 8 bases, and 8 bases stayed unmatched. This CDR3 is 15 amino acids long. Per germline, CDR1 MNHNY and CDR2 SVGAGI (reference sequence). The CDR3 DNA is TGTGCCAGCAGGGGCAGGGACAGGGACGATTCACCCCTCCACTTT. Its protein is CASRGRDRDDSPLHF.

This clone was counted once. This chain links TRBV29-1 with TRBJ1-1; D remains unclear. The germline V gene has CDR1 SQVTM and CDR2 ANQGSEA. V was shortened by 1 base and J by 4 bases, with 10 bases between the two germline ends. The CDR3 is made up of 13 amino acids. CDR3 nucleotides: TGCAGCGTTGAAGCCCACCGGAGCACTGAAGCTTTCTTT. Residues: CSVEAHRSTEAFF.

J is TRBJ2-3 and V is TRBV29-1, with D possibly being TRBD1 (6 bases). This CDR3 has 14 residues. The V and J ends lost 6 bases and 1 base respectively, with 14 bases between them. In germline, CDR1 is SQVTM, CDR2 ANQGSEA. The CDR3 region has the DNA TGCAGCGTCCACAGGGAAGGAGGCACAGATACGCAGTATTTT. It translates to CSVHREGGTDTQYF.

CDR3 protein: CASSLYGQGLNEQFF. For the CDR3, the DNA is TGTGCCAGCAGTTTATATGGACAGGGGCTCAATGAGCAGTTCTTC. The chain joins TRBV6-6 to TRBJ2-1; 9 bases are a match to TRBD1. The germline V gene has CDR1 MNHNY and CDR2 SVGAGI (reference sequence). J was trimmed by 6 bases and V by 4 bases; bases with no gene match: 7. The CDR3 totals 15 residues.

The chain couples TRBV5-1 to TRBJ1-4; a possible D gene is TRBD1 (5 bases). The CDR3 spans 14 residues. Germline lookup yields CDR1 SGHRS and CDR2 YFSETQ. Trimming took off 2 bases at V and 3 bases at J, with 8 bases between the two ends. The CDR3 sequence is CASSLGRANEKLFF. CDR3 sequence (DNA): TGCGCCAGCAGCTTAGGCAGGGCTAATGAAAAACTGTTTTTT.

The chain combines TRBV7-8 with TRBJ2-1; D remains unclear. The CDR3 spans 15 residues. Trimming stripped 3 bases from V and 0 bases from J, with 9 bases between. Germline V gene data show CDR1 as SGHVS and CDR2 as FQNEAQ. CDR3 region: CASSLPQSSYNEQFF. DNA for the CDR3: TGTGCCAGCAGCTTGCCACAGAGCTCCTACAATGAGCAGTTCTTC.

This rearrangement joins TRBV5-1 to TRBJ2-3; possibly TRBD2 for D (5 bases). The CDR3 extends over 15 amino acids. V shed 0 bases and J shed 0 bases, with 8 bases lying between them. Germline CDR1 SGHRS, CDR2 YFSETQ. The CDR3 region is CASSLGLASTDTQYF. The CDR3 DNA reads as TGCGCCAGCAGCTTGGGGCTAGCAAGCACAGATACGCAGTATTTT.